The 21 T cell receptor beta chains below all came from one sample that was sequenced in a study of cytomegalovirus exposure and HLA in healthy donors (dated by TCRdb to the late 2010s). The protocol used for the library was the immunoSEQ multiplex PCR assay. In its TCRdb copy, this immuneACCESS table keeps in-frame sequences only and misses some clones. Where compared with another copy, unresolved V genes explain less than half of these, and the others have no known cause. Recorded for this sample are about 220,000 clones; 80% to 85% of them occurred a single time. The ten largest clones take up around 15% of the sample. The sample taken for sequencing was PBMCs. The receptors were sampled from a woman aged 25 to 39 in good health and CMV-seropositive.

The gene calls are TRBV6-5 and TRBJ1-2; perhaps TRBD1 as D (5 bases). CDR3 length: 12 amino acids. Germline V CDR1 and CDR2: MNHEY, SVGAGI. V lost 5 bases to trimming and J lost 7 bases, with 11 bases between them. CDR3 coding DNA: TGTGCCAGCAGTGAAGAGGGGTTTGGCTACACCTTC. This translates into CASSEEGFGYTF.

The chain uses TRBV2 and TRBJ1-2; D might be TRBD1 (6 bases). The CDR3 totals 13 residues. V gave up 6 bases and J gave up 8 bases, with 16 bases separating them. Germline-derived CDR1 and CDR2 are SNHLY and FYNNEI. The CDR3 DNA sequence: TGTGCCAGCAGGAAGGACACTACAGGGGGCTACACCTTC. Its translation is CASRKDTTGGYTF.

The chain links TRBV19 to TRBJ1-1; 10 bases agree with TRBD1. The trim removed 5 bases at V and 1 base at J, leaving 7 bases unmatched. Germline V gives CDR1 LNHDA, CDR2 SQIVND (reference sequence). The CDR3 loop spans 16 amino acids. The CDR3: CASSDTGQGKNTEAFF. The CDR3 bases are TGTGCCAGTAGTGATACGGGACAGGGGAAGAACACTGAAGCTTTCTTT.

This clone was recorded once. The chain joins TRBV6-1 to TRBJ2-2, with D tentatively TRBD1 (6 bases). The V end was cut by 5 bases, the J end by 1 base, with 11 bases between. Germline V gene sequence: CDR1 MNHNS, CDR2 SASEGT. This CDR3 spans 15 amino acids. The CDR3 here is CASSQMTGNTGELFF. CDR3 coding DNA: TGTGCCAGCAGTCAGATGACAGGGAACACCGGGGAGCTGTTTTTT.

The chain couples TRBV5-6 to TRBJ2-1; D not certain. V dropped 4 bases and J dropped 8 bases, with 13 bases sitting between them. This CDR3 comprises 13 residues. Looked up from germline, CDR1 is SGHDT and CDR2 is YYEEEE. This chain's CDR3 is CASSRWSSYEQFF. The CDR3 nucleotides read TGTGCCAGCAGCCGGTGGAGTTCGTATGAGCAGTTCTTC.

In this sample, this clone turned up a few times. The chain employs TRBV5-1 and TRBJ1-2; TRBD1 aligns across 8 bases. In germline, CDR1 is SGHRS, CDR2 YFSETQ. The CDR3 has 18 residues. The V and J ends lost 3 bases and 6 bases, in that order; junction bases with no gene match: 19. CDR3 nucleotides: TGCGCCAGCAGCTGGCCAAAGGCAGGGGGCGCAGTGGTGGATGGCTACACCTTC. Translated, it gives CASSWPKAGGAVVDGYTF.

The rearrangement joins TRBV5-1 to TRBJ1-1, with D possibly TRBD1 on 5 matching bases. Per the germline V gene, CDR1 is SGHRS and CDR2 is YFSETQ. The CDR3 extends over 14 amino acids. V lost 4 bases, J lost 0 bases, and 10 bases lay in between. The CDR3 loop is CASSPGTLNTEAFF. CDR3 in DNA: TGCGCCAGCAGCCCCGGGACTCTGAACACTGAAGCTTTCTTT. The full variable domain, in which reference TRBV5-1 and TRBJ1-1 provide the parts outside the CDR3, is KAGVTQTPRYLIKTRGQQVTLSCSPISGHRSVSWYQQTPGQGLQFLFEYFSETQRNKGNFPGRFSGRQFSNSRSEMNVSTLELGDSALYLCASSPGTLNTEAFFGQGTRLTVV.

V usage is TRBV28 and J usage is TRBJ2-3; D remains ambiguous. Germline loops: CDR1 MDHEN, CDR2 SYDVKM. V lost 2 bases and J lost 4, with 4 bases in between. This CDR3 contains 12 residues. The CDR3 region has the DNA TGTGCCAGCAGTTTAATCGCAGATACGCAGTATTTT. Amino acids: CASSLIADTQYF. Combining the CDR3 with reference TRBV28 and TRBJ2-3 gives the whole variable domain DVKVTQSSRYLVKRTGEKVFLECVQDMDHENMFWYRQDPGLGLRLIYFSYDVKMKEKGDIPEGYSVSREKKERFSLILESASTNQTSMYLCASSLIADTQYFGPGTRLTVL.

This chain uses TRBV27 with TRBJ2-7; 8 bases are shared with TRBD2. The V gene's germline CDR1 is MNHEY and CDR2 SMNVEV (reference sequence). V lost 0 bases to trimming and J lost 2 bases; unmatched junction nucleotides: 9. CDR3 length equals 17 residues. CDR3 amino acids: CASSLSVLAGGTYEQYF. The CDR3 DNA reads TGTGCCAGCAGTTTATCCGTACTCGCGGGGGGAACCTACGAGCAGTACTTC.

Only one count was recorded for this clone. The chain has TRBV5-1 and TRBJ2-1, with 10 bases that match TRBD1. Germline-derived CDR1 and CDR2 are SGHRS and YFSETQ. V shed 4 bases, J shed 6 bases, and the junction held 10 bases outside the gene matches. This CDR3 region has 16 residues. CDR3 DNA sequence: TGCGCCAGCAGCAGTGGACAGGGGGAGGTTAGCAATGAGCAGTTCTTC. It yields the protein CASSSGQGEVSNEQFF.

The CDR3, as DNA: TGTGCCAGCAGTTTGGGGGACAGGGGGCTCGGCTACACCTTC. This sequence encodes CASSLGDRGLGYTF. The rearrangement links TRBV28 to TRBJ1-2; TRBD1 agrees at 12 bases. The CDR3 consists of 14 residues. Germline assignment: CDR1 MDHEN and CDR2 SYDVKM. The V gene end was trimmed by 3 bases and the J gene end by 8 bases; junction bases not matched to a gene: 4.

The chain recombines TRBV6-5 with TRBJ1-1; the D is unclear. Per the germline V gene, CDR1 is MNHEY and CDR2 is SVGAGI. Between the trimmed V and J ends, which lost 2 bases and 7 bases, there was a span of 17 bases. CDR3 length equals 15 residues. The CDR3 DNA reads as TGTGCCAGCAGTTACGAGATGAGGGCTCCCTATGAAGCTTTCTTT. Translating it yields CASSYEMRAPYEAFF.

This sequence joins TRBV29-1 and TRBJ2-7; possible D gene TRBD1, 5 bases. Germline V gene lookup returns CDR1 SQVTM and CDR2 ANQGSEA. V was clipped by 0 bases and J by 3 bases, with 6 bases between them. The length of the CDR3 is 12 residues. CDR3 loop: CSVEDRDYEQYF. The CDR3 DNA follows: TGCAGCGTTGAAGACAGGGACTACGAGCAGTACTTC.

The chain employs TRBV19 and TRBJ2-7; the D gene is possibly TRBD2 (5 bases). Per germline, CDR1 LNHDA and CDR2 SQIVND (reference sequence). The CDR3 is 14 residues long. V was cut by 5 bases and J by 1 base, with 12 bases left in between. Here the CDR3 reads CASSPRTDSYEQYF. Here the CDR3 DNA reads TGTGCCAGTAGTCCTCGGACTGATTCCTACGAGCAGTACTTC.

The chain combines TRBV6-5 with TRBJ1-3; D is unresolved. Germline lookup yields CDR1 MNHEY and CDR2 SVGAGI. CDR3 length equals 13 residues. Trimming cost V 5 bases and J 4 bases, with 9 bases left between them. This CDR3 reads CASSTSEGNTIYF. The CDR3 nucleotides are TGTGCCAGCAGTACGTCTGAGGGAAACACCATATATTTT.

This clone has a single count. The chain recombines TRBV7-2 with TRBJ2-7; 7 bases map to TRBD1. After removal of 1 base from V and 2 bases from J, the junction contained 5 bases not matched to a gene. This CDR3 is built from 15 residues. Per germline, CDR1 SGHTA and CDR2 FQGNSA. The CDR3 DNA is TGTGCCAGCAGCTTAGGACCGGGACAGCCCTACGAGCAGTACTTC. Encoded protein: CASSLGPGQPYEQYF.

V gene TRBV2 combines with J gene TRBJ2-1; perhaps TRBD1 as D (6 bases). Germline V gives CDR1 SNHLY, CDR2 FYNNEI. The CDR3 length is 16 residues. Trimming pared 5 bases from V and 3 bases from J, leaving 17 bases between. In nucleotides, the CDR3 is TGTGCCAGCAGTAACTTAAGACAGGCCCTCTACAATGAGCAGTTCTTC. It translates to CASSNLRQALYNEQFF.

This sequence joins TRBV30 and TRBJ1-1, with unresolved D. This CDR3 is built from 11 residues. V was cut by 5 bases and J by 7 bases, with 11 bases left in between. Germline V CDR1 and CDR2: GTSNPN, SVGIG (reference sequence). The CDR3: CAWRLGIEAFF. CDR3 bases: TGTGCCTGGCGTTTGGGGATTGAAGCTTTCTTT.

V and J are TRBV27 and TRBJ1-4; 8 bases line up with TRBD1. Germline lookup yields CDR1 MNHEY and CDR2 SMNVEV (reference sequence). The CDR3 extends over 14 amino acids. V was pared by 5 bases and J by 7 bases, with 6 bases of the junction left unmatched. Written as DNA, the CDR3 is TGTGCCAGCAGTCGGGACAGGTTGGGTGAAAAACTGTTTTTT. It yields the protein CASSRDRLGEKLFF.

This rearrangement joins TRBV6-6 to TRBJ1-4; no firm D call. The V end lost 6 bases, the J end lost 0 bases, and 5 bases lay between the germline ends. This CDR3 has 13 residues. CDR1 is MNHNY, CDR2 SVGAGI, per germline (reference sequence). CDR3 sequence (DNA): TGTGCCAGCAGCAAGGCAACTAATGAAAAACTGTTTTTT. The encoded protein is CASSKATNEKLFF.

The V and J genes are TRBV27 and TRBJ1-5; 9 bases are shared with TRBD1. The CDR3 loop spans 19 amino acids. After removal of 7 bases from V and 2 bases from J, the junction contained 18 bases not matched to a gene. CDR1 is MNHEY and CDR2 is SMNVEV in the germline V gene (reference sequence). CDR3 in amino acids: CASTKRNRERQGGNQPQHF. The CDR3 DNA reads as TGTGCCAGCACCAAACGAAACAGGGAAAGACAGGGGGGCAATCAGCCCCAGCATTTT.